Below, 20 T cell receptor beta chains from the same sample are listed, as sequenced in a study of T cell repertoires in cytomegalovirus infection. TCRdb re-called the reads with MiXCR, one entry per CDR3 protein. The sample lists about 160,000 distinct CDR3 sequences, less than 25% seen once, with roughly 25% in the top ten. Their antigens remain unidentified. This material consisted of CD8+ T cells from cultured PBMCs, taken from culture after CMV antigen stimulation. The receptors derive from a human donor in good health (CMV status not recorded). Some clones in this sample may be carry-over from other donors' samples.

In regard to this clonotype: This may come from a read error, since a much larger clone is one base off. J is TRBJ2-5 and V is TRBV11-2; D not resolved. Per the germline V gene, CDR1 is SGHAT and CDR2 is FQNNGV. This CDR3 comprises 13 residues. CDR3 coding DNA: TGTGCCAGCAGGTTAGGGTCCGGGGAGACCCAGTACTTC. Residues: CASRLGSGETQYF.

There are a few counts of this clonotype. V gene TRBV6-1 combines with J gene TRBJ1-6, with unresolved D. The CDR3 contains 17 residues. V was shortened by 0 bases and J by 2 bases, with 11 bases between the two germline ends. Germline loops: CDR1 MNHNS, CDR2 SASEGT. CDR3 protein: CASSEALWETYNSPLHF. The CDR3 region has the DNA TGTGCCAGCAGTGAAGCGCTTTGGGAAACCTATAATTCACCCCTCCACTTT.

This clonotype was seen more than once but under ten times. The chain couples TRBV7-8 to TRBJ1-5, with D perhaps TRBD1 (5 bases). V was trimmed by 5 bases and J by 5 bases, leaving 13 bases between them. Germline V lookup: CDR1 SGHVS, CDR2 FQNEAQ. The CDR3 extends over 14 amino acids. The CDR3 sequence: CASSPPGGDQPQHF. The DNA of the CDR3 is TGTGCCAGCAGCCCCCCGGGGGGGGATCAGCCCCAGCATTTT.

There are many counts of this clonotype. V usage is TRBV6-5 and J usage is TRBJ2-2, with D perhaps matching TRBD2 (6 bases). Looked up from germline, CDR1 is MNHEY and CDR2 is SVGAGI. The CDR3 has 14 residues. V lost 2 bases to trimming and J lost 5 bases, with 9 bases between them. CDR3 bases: TGTGCCAGCAGTTACGGCCTAGCGACCGGGGAGCTGTTTTTT. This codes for CASSYGLATGELFF.

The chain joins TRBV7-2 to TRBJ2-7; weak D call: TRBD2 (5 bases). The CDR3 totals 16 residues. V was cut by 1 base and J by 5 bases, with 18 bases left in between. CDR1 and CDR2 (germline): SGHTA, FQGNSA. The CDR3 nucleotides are TGTGCCAGCAGCTTAGTAGCGTACGGCTCAAGGAACGAGCAGTACTTC. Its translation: CASSLVAYGSRNEQYF.

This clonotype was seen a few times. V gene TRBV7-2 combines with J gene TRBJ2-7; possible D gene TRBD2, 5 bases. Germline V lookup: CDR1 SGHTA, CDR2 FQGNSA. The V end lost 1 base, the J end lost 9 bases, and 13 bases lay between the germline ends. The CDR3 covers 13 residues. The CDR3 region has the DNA TGTGCCAGCAGCTTAGAGACCTTCGAGGGGCAGTACTTC. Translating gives CASSLETFEGQYF.

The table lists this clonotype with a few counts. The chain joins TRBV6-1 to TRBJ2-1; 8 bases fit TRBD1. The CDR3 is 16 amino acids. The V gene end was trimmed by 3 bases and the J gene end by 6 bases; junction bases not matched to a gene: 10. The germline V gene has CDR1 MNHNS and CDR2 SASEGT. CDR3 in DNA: TGTGCCAGCAGTGAGGCCATAGACAGGGGAGGCAATGAGCAGTTCTTC. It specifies CASSEAIDRGGNEQFF.

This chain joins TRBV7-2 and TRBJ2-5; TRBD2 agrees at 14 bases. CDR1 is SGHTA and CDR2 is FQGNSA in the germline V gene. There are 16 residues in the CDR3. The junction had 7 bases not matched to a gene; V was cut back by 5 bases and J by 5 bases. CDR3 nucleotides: TGTGCCAGCAGCGTGGGACTAGCGGGGGTCGGGGAGACCCAGTACTTC. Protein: CASSVGLAGVGETQYF.

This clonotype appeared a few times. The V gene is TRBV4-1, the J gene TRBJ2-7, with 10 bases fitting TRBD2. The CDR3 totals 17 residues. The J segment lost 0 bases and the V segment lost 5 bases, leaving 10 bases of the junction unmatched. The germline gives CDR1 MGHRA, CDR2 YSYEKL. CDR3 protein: CASSAYLAGVHSYEQYF. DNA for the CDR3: TGCGCCAGCAGCGCCTACCTAGCGGGGGTCCACTCCTACGAGCAGTACTTC.

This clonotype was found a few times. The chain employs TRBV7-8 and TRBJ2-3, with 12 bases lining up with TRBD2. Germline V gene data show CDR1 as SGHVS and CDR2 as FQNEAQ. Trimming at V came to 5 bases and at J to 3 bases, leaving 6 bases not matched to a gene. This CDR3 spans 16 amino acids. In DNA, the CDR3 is TGTGCCAGCAGCCTACTAGCGGGGGGCCCTACAGATACGCAGTATTTT. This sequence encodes CASSLLAGGPTDTQYF. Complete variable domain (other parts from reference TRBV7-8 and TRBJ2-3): GAGVSQSPRYKVAKRGQDVALRCDPISGHVSLFWYQQALGQGPEFLTYFQNEAQLDKSGLPSDRFFAERPEGSVSTLKIQRTQQEDSAVYLCASSLLAGGPTDTQYFGPGTRLTVL.

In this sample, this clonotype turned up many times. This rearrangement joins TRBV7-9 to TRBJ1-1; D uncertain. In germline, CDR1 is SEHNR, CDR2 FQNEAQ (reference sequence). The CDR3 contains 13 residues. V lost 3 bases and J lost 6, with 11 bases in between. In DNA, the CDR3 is TGTGCCAGCAGCTTCAAGGGTTTAGCTGAAGCTTTCTTT. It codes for CASSFKGLAEAFF. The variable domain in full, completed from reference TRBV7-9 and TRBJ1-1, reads DTGVSQNPRHKITKRGQNVTFRCDPISEHNRLYWYRQTLGQGPEFLTYFQNEAQLEKSRLLSDRFSAERPKGSFSTLEIQRTEQGDSAMYLCASSFKGLAEAFFGQGTRLTVV.

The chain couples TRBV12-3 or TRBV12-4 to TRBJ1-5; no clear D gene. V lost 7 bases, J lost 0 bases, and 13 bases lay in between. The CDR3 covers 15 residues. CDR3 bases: TGTGCCAGCACCAAAGGGTCTGATAGCAATCAGCCCCAGCATTTT. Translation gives CASTKGSDSNQPQHF.

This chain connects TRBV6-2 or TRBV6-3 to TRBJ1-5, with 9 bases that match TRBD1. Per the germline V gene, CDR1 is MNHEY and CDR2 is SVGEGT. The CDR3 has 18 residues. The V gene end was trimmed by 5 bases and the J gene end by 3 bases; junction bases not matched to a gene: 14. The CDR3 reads CASSARDRDIFYNQPQHF. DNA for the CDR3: TGTGCCAGCAGTGCCCGGGACAGGGATATTTTCTACAATCAGCCCCAGCATTTT.

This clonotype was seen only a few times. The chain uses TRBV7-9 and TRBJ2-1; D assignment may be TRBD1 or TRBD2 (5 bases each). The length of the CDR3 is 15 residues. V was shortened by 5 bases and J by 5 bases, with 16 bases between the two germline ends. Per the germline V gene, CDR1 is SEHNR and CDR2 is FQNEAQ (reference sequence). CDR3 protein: CASSPPGPPDNEQFF. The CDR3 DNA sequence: TGTGCCAGCAGCCCCCCGGGACCCCCGGACAATGAGCAGTTCTTC.

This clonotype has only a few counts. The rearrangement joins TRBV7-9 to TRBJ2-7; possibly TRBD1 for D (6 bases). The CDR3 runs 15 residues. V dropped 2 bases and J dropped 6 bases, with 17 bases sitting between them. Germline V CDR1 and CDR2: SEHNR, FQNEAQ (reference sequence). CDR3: CASSLKGEVTREQYF. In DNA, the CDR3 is TGTGCCAGCAGCTTAAAGGGGGAAGTTACTCGCGAGCAGTACTTC.

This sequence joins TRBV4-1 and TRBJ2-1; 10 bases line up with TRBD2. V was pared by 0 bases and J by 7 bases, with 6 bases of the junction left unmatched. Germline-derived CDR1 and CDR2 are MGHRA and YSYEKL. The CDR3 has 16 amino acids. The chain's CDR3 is CASSQEERGGPNEQFF. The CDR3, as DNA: TGCGCCAGCAGCCAAGAAGAGCGGGGGGGCCCTAATGAGCAGTTCTTC.

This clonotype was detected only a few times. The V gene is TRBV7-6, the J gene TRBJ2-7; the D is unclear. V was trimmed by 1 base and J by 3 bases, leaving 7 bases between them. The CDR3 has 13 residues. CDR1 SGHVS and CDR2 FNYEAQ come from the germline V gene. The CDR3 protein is CASSLGDVYEQYF. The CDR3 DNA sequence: TGTGCCAGCAGCTTAGGCGACGTCTACGAGCAGTACTTC.

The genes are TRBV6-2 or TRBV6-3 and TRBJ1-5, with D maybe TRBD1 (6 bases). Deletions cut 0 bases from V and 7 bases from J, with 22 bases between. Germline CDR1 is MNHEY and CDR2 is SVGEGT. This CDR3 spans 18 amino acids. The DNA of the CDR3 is TGTGCCAGCAGTTACTCGATTTTTTCACAGGGAGGTTGGCAGCCCCAGCATTTT. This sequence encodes CASSYSIFSQGGWQPQHF.

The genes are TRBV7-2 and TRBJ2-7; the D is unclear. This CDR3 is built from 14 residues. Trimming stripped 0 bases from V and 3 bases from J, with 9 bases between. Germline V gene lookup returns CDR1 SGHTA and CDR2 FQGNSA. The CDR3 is CASSLAHSVYEQYF. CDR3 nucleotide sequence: TGTGCCAGCAGCTTAGCGCATTCAGTCTACGAGCAGTACTTC.

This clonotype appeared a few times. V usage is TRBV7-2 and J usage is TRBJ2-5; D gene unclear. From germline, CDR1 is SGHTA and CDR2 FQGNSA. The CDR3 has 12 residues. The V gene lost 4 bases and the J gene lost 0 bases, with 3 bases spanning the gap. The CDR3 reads CASSSDQETQYF. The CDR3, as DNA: TGTGCCAGCAGCTCCGACCAAGAGACCCAGTACTTC.